The clone carrying this TCR beta chain was seen a handful of times. Its antigen is unidentified. This CDR3 has 12 residues. The germline gives CDR1 LGHDT, CDR2 YNNKEL (reference sequence). The J segment lost 5 bases and the V segment lost 8 bases, leaving 6 bases of the junction unmatched. The data belong to a study of post-analysis software for immune sequencing data. Study-level background: Relapsing-remitting, secondary progressive and progressive-relapsing multiple sclerosis courses were included.

Study findings and constraints: Batch-mates among the samples co-clustered strongly by F measure. The normalized Chao1 diversity of multiple sclerosis patients was significantly lower than that of controls. Compared with controls, patients had more of roughly five TRBV segments, including TRBV5-6, TRBV5-1 and TRBV20-1.

Included in the TCR beta cDNA libraries were unique molecular identifiers. From approximately 0.95 to 9.8 million T cells, roughly 530,000 cDNA molecules were obtained. TCRdb reanalysed the PCR reads using MiXCR and keeps one entry per CDR3 protein. The sample shows some 700,000 distinct CDR3 sequences, 59% of them seen only once. The receptor was isolated from a girl under 10 years old with multiple sclerosis. Sequencing was performed on blood. The chain recombines TRBV3-1 with TRBJ2-7; 7 nucleotides align to TRBD1. The CDR3 loop is CASSVQGNEQYF. In nucleotides, the CDR3 is TGTGCCAGCTCTGTACAGGGGAACGAGCAGTACTTC.